These 16 T cell receptor beta chains were sequenced from one sample in a study of T-cell memory formation after mild COVID-19. In TCRdb, the 5' RACE reads were re-called with MiXCR into one record per CDR3 protein. The repertoire holds roughly 99,000 distinct CDR3 sequences, with 14% as singletons. The sequenced sample consisted of PBMCs or a T cell subset sorted from them (not recorded which). These receptors were taken from a man in his late teens or twenties who had mild COVID-19 (a few samples of this study predate the infection). Cell type and time point are not known.

Many counts were recorded for this clonotype. The rearrangement joins TRBV10-3 to TRBJ2-7, with D unresolved. The CDR3 extends over 13 amino acids. The germline V gene encodes CDR1 ENHRY and CDR2 SYGVKD. Deletions cut 3 bases from V and 3 bases from J, with 9 bases between. CDR3 region: CAISDKMDYEQYV. The CDR3 coding sequence is TGTGCCATCAGTGATAAGATGGACTACGAGCAGTACGTC.

This clonotype was recorded once. The gene calls are TRBV5-6 and TRBJ2-7; D is possibly TRBD1 or TRBD2 (6 bases each). There are 16 residues in the CDR3. Between the trimmed V and J ends, which lost 8 bases and 4 bases, there was a span of 25 bases. Looked up from germline, CDR1 is SGHDT and CDR2 is YYEEEE. DNA for the CDR3: TGTGCCAGAAGTTCTTATTCGCGGGGACAACCGTACGAGCAGTACTTC. It codes for CARSSYSRGQPYEQYF. The whole variable domain, filled in from reference TRBV5-6 and TRBJ2-7, reads DAGVTQSPTHLIKTRGQQVTLRCSPKSGHDTVSWYQQALGQGPQFIFQYYEEEERQRGNFPDRFSGHQFPNYSSELNVNALLLGDSALYLCARSSYSRGQPYEQYFGPGTRLTVT.

This chain connects TRBV14 to TRBJ2-1; the D gene is possibly TRBD2 (5 bases). The CDR3 spans 17 residues. Between the trimmed V and J ends, which lost 1 base and 0 bases, there was a span of 13 bases. Germline CDR1 reads SGHDN; CDR2 reads FVKESK. CDR3 DNA sequence: TGTGCCAGCAGCCAAGTAGCGCGTCGTAGCTCCTACAATGAGCAGTTCTTC. This encodes CASSQVARRSSYNEQFF.

The chain carries TRBV7-9 and TRBJ1-2; D gene unclear. Trimming pared 1 base from V and 4 bases from J, leaving 10 bases between. The CDR3 spans 14 residues. In germline, CDR1 is SEHNR, CDR2 FQNEAQ (reference sequence). CDR3 loop: CASSLVGSSYGYTF. The CDR3 coding sequence is TGTGCCAGCAGCTTAGTCGGCAGCAGCTATGGCTACACCTTC.

This clonotype has at least ten counts. An end of the junction does not agree with germline; a read error may underlie this. This chain connects TRBV3-1 to TRBJ2-3; possibly TRBD2 for D (5 bases). The CDR3 spans 15 residues. Germline assignment: CDR1 LGHDT and CDR2 YNNKEL (reference sequence). The CDR3 here is CASTQWERRVHTQYF. Here the CDR3 DNA reads TGTGCCAGCACCCAATGGGAACGGCGGGTTCATACGCAGTATTTT.

The CDR3 nucleotides read TGTGCCAGCAGCTTGATACGGGATCCCTACGAGCAGTACTTC. Translated: CASSLIRDPYEQYF. The gene calls are TRBV5-5 and TRBJ2-7; D is possibly TRBD2 (5 bases). The CDR3 spans 14 residues. The V gene's germline CDR1 is SGHKS and CDR2 YYEKEE (reference sequence). V was shortened by 1 base and J by 2 bases, with 10 bases between the two germline ends.

This clonotype occurred many times. The chain uses TRBV5-1 and TRBJ1-2; D is possibly TRBD1 (6 bases). Trimming left V 6 bases short and J 4 bases short, with 16 bases between. The CDR3 is 14 amino acids. Germline V gene data show CDR1 as SGHRS and CDR2 as YFSETQ. The CDR3 is CASNEGGRSYGYTF. CDR3 nucleotide sequence: TGCGCCAGCAACGAGGGGGGCAGATCCTATGGCTACACCTTC.

V usage is TRBV5-1 and J usage is TRBJ2-1; possible D gene TRBD1, 5 bases. Trimming shortened V by 0 bases and J by 12 bases, and 16 bases separated the two germline ends. Germline CDR1 and CDR2: SGHRS and YFSETQ. This CDR3 spans 14 amino acids. Written as DNA, the CDR3 is TGCGCCAGCAGCTTGGGCCAGGCCTCCAGGGTGCAGTTCTTC. Its protein is CASSLGQASRVQFF.

This chain joins TRBV6-1 and TRBJ2-1; 8 bases agree with TRBD1. CDR1 is MNHNS, CDR2 SASEGT, per germline. The CDR3 runs 15 residues. V was pared by 2 bases and J by 5 bases, with 5 bases of the junction left unmatched. The CDR3 bases are TGTGCCAGCAGTGAAACTGACAGGGGTGACAATGAGCAGTTCTTC. This sequence encodes CASSETDRGDNEQFF.

The chain links TRBV27 to TRBJ2-3; TRBD1 agrees at 7 bases. Germline CDR1 is MNHEY and CDR2 is SMNVEV (reference sequence). The V segment lost 1 base and the J segment 0 bases; nucleotides outside the gene matches: 7. This CDR3 is 17 amino acids long. The CDR3 here is CASSLLGEGASTDTQYF. As DNA, the CDR3 is TGTGCCAGCAGTTTATTGGGTGAGGGGGCGAGCACAGATACGCAGTATTTT.

The rearrangement joins TRBV10-3 to TRBJ2-7; D not certain. V lost 3 bases and J lost 1, with 10 bases in between. The CDR3 runs 14 residues. Per the germline V gene, CDR1 is ENHRY and CDR2 is SYGVKD. For the CDR3, the DNA is TGTGCCATCAGTGACCTCGGTCGTTCCTACGAGCAGTACGTC. Protein: CAISDLGRSYEQYV.

This clonotype was seen many times. V and J are TRBV20-1 and TRBJ2-5, with 7 bases matching TRBD1. CDR3 length: 14 amino acids. J lost 5 bases, V lost 5 bases, and 11 bases had no gene match. The germline CDR1 and CDR2 sequences are DFQATT and SNEGSKA (reference sequence). CDR3 sequence: CSARRGSNWETQYF. DNA for the CDR3: TGCAGTGCTCGCAGGGGGAGCAATTGGGAGACCCAGTACTTC.

The chain has TRBV20-1 and TRBJ2-7, with D possibly matching TRBD1 (5 bases). The germline V gene encodes CDR1 DFQATT and CDR2 SNEGSKA (reference sequence). The CDR3 length is 15 residues. Between the trimmed V and J ends, which lost 0 bases and 3 bases, there was a span of 15 bases. The CDR3 loop reads CSARDQGLGRYEQYF. In DNA, the CDR3 is TGCAGTGCTAGAGATCAGGGATTAGGGCGCTACGAGCAGTACTTC.

The DNA of the CDR3 is TGTGCCAGCAGTCCTTACAGGGGACGAACAGATACGCAGTATTTT. Encoded protein: CASSPYRGRTDTQYF. The chain couples TRBV12-3 or TRBV12-4 to TRBJ2-3; 7 bases match TRBD1. There are 15 residues in the CDR3. With 5 bases clipped from V and 3 bases from J, the junction kept 8 bases outside the gene matches.

J is TRBJ2-3 and V is TRBV7-9; D is possibly TRBD1 (6 bases). The germline CDR1 and CDR2 sequences are SEHNR and FQNEAQ (reference sequence). The CDR3 length is 14 residues. Trimming removed 7 bases from V and 2 bases from J, with 13 bases in between. CDR3: CASIADRFTDTQYF. The CDR3 DNA reads TGTGCCAGCATCGCGGACAGATTCACAGATACGCAGTATTTT.

This rearrangement joins TRBV9 to TRBJ2-5; D remains unclear. Germline CDR1 is SGDLS and CDR2 is YYNGEE. This CDR3 region has 16 residues. V gave up 0 bases and J gave up 0 bases, with 12 bases separating them. This CDR3 is CASSVAPWWDQETQYF. The CDR3 nucleotides are TGTGCCAGCAGCGTAGCCCCGTGGTGGGACCAAGAGACCCAGTACTTC.